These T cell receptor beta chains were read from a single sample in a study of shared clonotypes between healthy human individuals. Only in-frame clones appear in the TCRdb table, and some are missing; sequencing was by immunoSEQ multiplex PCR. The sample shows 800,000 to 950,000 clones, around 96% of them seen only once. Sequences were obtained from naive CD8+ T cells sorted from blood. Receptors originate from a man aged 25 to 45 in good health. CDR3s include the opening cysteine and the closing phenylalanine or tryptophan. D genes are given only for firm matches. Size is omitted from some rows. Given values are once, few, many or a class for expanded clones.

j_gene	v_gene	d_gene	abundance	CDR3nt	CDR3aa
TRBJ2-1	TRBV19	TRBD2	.	TGTGCCAGTAGTATAGTAGGAGCTAGCGGGAGCACCAATGAGCAGTTCTTC	CASSIVGASGSTNEQFF
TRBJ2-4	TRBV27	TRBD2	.	TGTGCCAGCAGTTTATCGAGTAGCGGGATAGCTACAAACATTCAGTACTTC	CASSLSSSGIATNIQYF
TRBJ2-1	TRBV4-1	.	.	TGCGCCAGCAGCCAAGAAAGGGTTAATGAGCAGTTCTTC	CASSQERVNEQFF
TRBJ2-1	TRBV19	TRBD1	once	TGTGCCAGTAGAGGGACAGGGAACTACAATGAGCAGTTCTTC	CASRGTGNYNEQFF
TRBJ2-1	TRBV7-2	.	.	TGTGCCAGCAGCACCCCAGGGGCTGATGAGCAGTTCTTC	CASSTPGADEQFF
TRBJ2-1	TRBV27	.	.	TGTGCCAGCAGCTATGGGGTGAGCTCCTACAATGAGCAGTTCTTC	CASSYGVSSYNEQFF
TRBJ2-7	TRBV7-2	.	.	TGTGCCAGCAGTTACTCCTCGGGGTCCTACGAGCAGTACTTC	CASSYSSGSYEQYF
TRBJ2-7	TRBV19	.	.	TGTGCCAGTAGCCACATGACAGGCGAGCCCTACGAGCAGTACTTC	CASSHMTGEPYEQYF
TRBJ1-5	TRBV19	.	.	TGTGCCAGTAGTATAGATCTCTTGGACAGCTTCAATCAGCCCCAGCATTTT	CASSIDLLDSFNQPQHF
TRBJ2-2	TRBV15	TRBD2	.	TGTGCCACCAGCAGTAGCGGGAGGATAGGAATCACCGGGGAGCTGTTTTTT	CATSSSGRIGITGELFF
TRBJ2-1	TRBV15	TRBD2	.	TGTGCCACCAGCAGAGATATGGGACTAGCGGTTGTTGAGCAGTTCTTC	CATSRDMGLAVVEQFF
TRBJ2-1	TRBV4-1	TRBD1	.	TGCGCCAGCAGCCAACGAGCGACAGGGATCACCGATGAGCAGTTCTTC	CASSQRATGITDEQFF
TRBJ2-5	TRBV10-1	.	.	TGCGCCAGCAGCCCTAGGGGGAGCGAGACCCAGTACTTC	CASSPRGSETQYF
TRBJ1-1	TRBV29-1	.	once	TGCAGCGTTCCGGACGTTACTGAAGCTTTCTTT	CSVPDVTEAFF
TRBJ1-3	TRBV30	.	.	TGTGCCTGGAGTGCCCAGGGGAACTCTGGAAACACCATATATTTT	CAWSAQGNSGNTIYF
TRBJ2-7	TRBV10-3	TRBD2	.	TGTGCCATCAGTGGGACTGTGAGCGGGAGCTTGTACGAGCAGTACTTC	CAISGTVSGSLYEQYF
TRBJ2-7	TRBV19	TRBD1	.	TGTGCCAGTAGTATATTTTCGGGACAGATCTACGAGCAGTACTTC	CASSIFSGQIYEQYF
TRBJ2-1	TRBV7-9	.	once	TGTGCCAGCAGCACCGGGAGCTCCTACAATGAGCAGTTCTTC	CASSTGSSYNEQFF
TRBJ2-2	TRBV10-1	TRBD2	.	TGCGCCAGCAGTGAGTCGACTAGCGTGAACACCGGGGAGCTGTTTTTT	CASSESTSVNTGELFF
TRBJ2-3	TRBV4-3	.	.	TGCGCCAGCAGCCAAGATCGGGCCAGCCAGCCCGATACGCAGTATTTT	CASSQDRASQPDTQYF
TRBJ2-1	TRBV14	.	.	TGTGCCAGCAGCCAAGAAGCCCTTATAACCCGGGAGTGGGGCTCTGAGGAGCAGTTCTTC	CASSQEALITREWGSEEQFF
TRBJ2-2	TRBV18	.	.	TGTGCCAGCTCACCACTTGTTAGCCACATAAACACCGGGGAGCTGTTTTTT	CASSPLVSHINTGELFF
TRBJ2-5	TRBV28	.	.	TGTGCCAGCAGTCTAGGGAAGGAAAAGGGGGAGACCCAGTACTTC	CASSLGKEKGETQYF
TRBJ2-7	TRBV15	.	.	TGTGCCACCGCCGTTTCAGGGACTTCCTACGAGCAGTACTTC	CATAVSGTSYEQYF
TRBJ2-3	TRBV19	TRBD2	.	TGTGCCAGTAGTCCGGGGCTAGCGGGAGGGCGGAGAGATACGCAGTATTTT	CASSPGLAGGRRDTQYF
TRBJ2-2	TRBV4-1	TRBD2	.	TGCGCCAGTACGACTAGCGGGAGTAACGGGGAGCTGTTTTTT	CASTTSGSNGELFF
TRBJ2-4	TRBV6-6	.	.	TGTGCCAGCAGTTACCGGCAGGGGACCCCCGGGAACATTCAGTACTTC	CASSYRQGTPGNIQYF
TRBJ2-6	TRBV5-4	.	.	TGTGCCAGCAATGTGCGCGTACCACAAAGTCGGGCCAACGTCCTGACTTTC	CASNVRVPQSRANVLTF
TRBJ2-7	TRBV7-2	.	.	TGTGCCAGCAGCTTAACAGGGACAAACTACGAGCAGTACTTC	CASSLTGTNYEQYF
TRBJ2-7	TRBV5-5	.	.	TGTGCCAGCAGCTTCGGGCTATCCTCCTGGGAGCAGTACTTC	CASSFGLSSWEQYF
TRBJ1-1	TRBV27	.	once	TGTGCCAGCAGCAAAGGGAGGCAGGAAGCTTTCTTT	CASSKGRQEAFF
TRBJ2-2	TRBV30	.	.	TGTGCCTGGAGTGTTACGAACACCGGGGAGCTGTTTTTT	CAWSVTNTGELFF
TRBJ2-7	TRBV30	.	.	TGTGCCTGGAGCGAGGTCTCTGGGCAGTACTTC	CAWSEVSGQYF
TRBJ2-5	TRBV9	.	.	TGTGCCAGCAGCGGGGGCCAAGAGACCCAGTACTTC	CASSGGQETQYF
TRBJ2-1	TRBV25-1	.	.	TGTGCCAGCAGTGACCACCGGAAGCTCAATGGGAATGAGCAGTTCTTC	CASSDHRKLNGNEQFF
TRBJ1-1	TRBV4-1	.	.	TGCGCCAGCAGCCATAGACAGTTGAACACTGAAGCTTTCTTT	CASSHRQLNTEAFF
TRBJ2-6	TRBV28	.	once	TGTGCCAGCAGCGAAACTTCTGGGGCCAACGTCCTGACTTTC	CASSETSGANVLTF
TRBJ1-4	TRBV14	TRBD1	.	TGTGCCAGCAGCCCCGGGGACAGGCGTGAAAAACTGTTTTTT	CASSPGDRREKLFF
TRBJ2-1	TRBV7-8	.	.	TGTGCCAGCAGCTCCCCGGCGAGAGGGTTCTACAATGAGCAGTTCTTC	CASSSPARGFYNEQFF
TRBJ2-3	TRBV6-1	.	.	TGTGCCAGCAGTGAAGGACAGCGCTTCACAGATACGCAGTATTTT	CASSEGQRFTDTQYF
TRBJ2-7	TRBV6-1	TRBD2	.	TGTGCCAGCAGTGAATTGGAGGGACTAGTAGCTTACGAGCAGTACTTC	CASSELEGLVAYEQYF
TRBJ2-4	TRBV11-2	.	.	TGTGCCAGCAGACCACGATGGGCAGTACTAGCCAAAAACATTCAGTACTTC	CASRPRWAVLAKNIQYF
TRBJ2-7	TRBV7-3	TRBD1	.	TGTGCCAGCAGCTCTCCGGGACAGGGCATCTACGAGCAGTACTTC	CASSSPGQGIYEQYF
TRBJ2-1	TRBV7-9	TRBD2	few	TGTGCCAGCAGTCGAAACCTAGCGGGAGATTCGAGGGAGCAGTTCTTC	CASSRNLAGDSREQFF
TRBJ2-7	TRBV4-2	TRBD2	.	TGTGCCAGCAGCCAAGGGACTAGCGGAACCTACGAGCAGTACTTC	CASSQGTSGTYEQYF
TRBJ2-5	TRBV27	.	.	TGTGCCAGCAGGCCCACAGGAGGGGAAGAGACCCAGTACTTC	CASRPTGGEETQYF
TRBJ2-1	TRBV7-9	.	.	TGTGCCAGCAGCTTAGTCACAGTGAGTGAGCAGTTCTTC	CASSLVTVSEQFF
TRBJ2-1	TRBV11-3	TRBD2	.	TGTGCCAGCAGCGGGGGACTAGCGGGTCCCTACAATGAGCAGTTCTTC	CASSGGLAGPYNEQFF
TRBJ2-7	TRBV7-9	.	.	TGTGCCAGCAGCTGGATCACGAGGGACCGGCTTGGGGAGCAGTACTTC	CASSWITRDRLGEQYF
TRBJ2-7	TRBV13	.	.	TGTGCCAGCAGCTTAGGGTCTATCTCCTACGAGCAGTACTTC	CASSLGSISYEQYF
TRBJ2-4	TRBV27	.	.	TGTGCCAGCAGTTTCGGTCAGGGGAGGGACATTCAGTACTTC	CASSFGQGRDIQYF